This entry lists 29 T cell receptor beta chains sequenced from one sample in a study of blood T cell repertoires in COVID-19 (dated by TCRdb to 2018 to 2021). Libraries were prepared through the immunoSEQ multiplex PCR assay. TCRdb mirrors the immuneACCESS table, restricted to in-frame sequences. Some clones are absent from its copies; in checked studies, under half trace to an unresolved V gene, and the reason for the others is unknown. The sample table lists 95,000 to 150,000 clones, roughly four fifths of them with a count of one. The top ten clones comprise 3.5% to 5.5% of the sample. Specimen: peripheral blood. Receptor source: a woman aged 65 to 85 with acute or convalescent COVID-19.

This CDR3 is CASSAITSDTEAFF. In DNA, the CDR3 is TGTGCCAGCAGTGCCATAACGTCAGACACTGAAGCTTTCTTT. This sequence joins TRBV2 and TRBJ1-1; D call uncertain. This CDR3 is 14 amino acids long. Between the trimmed V and J ends, which lost 4 bases and 3 bases, there was a span of 12 bases. The germline V gene encodes CDR1 SNHLY and CDR2 FYNNEI.

V is TRBV19 and J is TRBJ1-1, with D maybe TRBD1 (5 bases). CDR1 and CDR2 from the germline V gene are LNHDA and SQIVND (reference sequence). The CDR3 runs 14 residues. Trimming took 5 bases from V and 4 from J, leaving 14 bases between them. The DNA of the CDR3 is TGTGCCAGTAGTCCAGGGTCGTCGGCCACTGAAGCTTTCTTT. Its protein product is CASSPGSSATEAFF.

V and J are TRBV6-2 or TRBV6-3 and TRBJ1-1; the D is unclear. V shed 4 bases and J shed 1 base, with 13 bases lying between them. The germline gives CDR1 MNHEY, CDR2 SVGEGT. This CDR3 has 15 residues. This CDR3 reads CASSSPHEGNTEAFF. Here the CDR3 DNA reads TGTGCCAGCAGTTCCCCCCATGAGGGGAACACTGAAGCTTTCTTT.

The chain employs TRBV5-6 and TRBJ1-2; 7 bases map to TRBD1. V was pared by 0 bases and J by 4 bases, with 6 bases of the junction left unmatched. The CDR3 length is 15 residues. Germline V CDR1 and CDR2: SGHDT, YYEEEE. The CDR3 here is CASSLAPTGVYGYTF. The CDR3 DNA reads as TGTGCCAGCAGCTTGGCGCCTACAGGGGTCTATGGCTACACCTTC.

The rearrangement joins TRBV18 to TRBJ1-2, with 7 bases fitting TRBD1. Germline V gene data show CDR1 as KGHSH and CDR2 as LQKENI. This CDR3 comprises 14 residues. Trimming took 3 bases from V and 0 from J; bases not matched to a gene: 1. CDR3 nucleotides: TGTGCCAGCTCACCCGGGACAGCTAACTATGGCTACACCTTC. This translates into CASSPGTANYGYTF.

This clone occurred a few times. The rearrangement joins TRBV7-9 to TRBJ1-2; 7 bases agree with TRBD1. This CDR3 spans 15 amino acids. The V segment lost 1 base and the J segment 3 bases; nucleotides outside the gene matches: 5. The germline gives CDR1 SEHNR, CDR2 FQNEAQ (reference sequence). The CDR3 reads CASSLGGQGDYGYTF. CDR3 bases: TGTGCCAGCAGCTTAGGGGGGCAGGGGGACTATGGCTACACCTTC.

V usage is TRBV21-1 and J usage is TRBJ2-1; the table's D call, TRBD2, has no DNA check behind it. TRBV21-1 is described as a pseudogene. The CDR3 contains 22 residues. The CDR3 DNA sequence: TGTGCCAGCAGACCACCCCCCGGGACTAGCGGGGGGGCCCTGCTCTCCTACAATGAGCAGTTCTTC. Encoded protein: CASRPPPGTSGGALLSYNEQFF.

This clone was found once. The rearrangement joins TRBV4-2 to TRBJ2-2, with 10 bases fitting TRBD2. This CDR3 region has 16 residues. Germline CDR1 reads LGHNA; CDR2 reads YNFKEQ. Germline trimming cut 1 base from V and 4 bases from J; bases unmatched to any gene: 3. CDR3 sequence (DNA): TGTGCCAGCAGCCAAGGTCTAGCGGGGGTCACCGGGGAGCTGTTTTTT. This translates into CASSQGLAGVTGELFF.

This clone was seen once. The chain joins TRBV5-6 to TRBJ1-1; D gene unclear. The germline V gene has CDR1 SGHDT and CDR2 YYEEEE. This CDR3 region has 12 residues. The ends were cut back, 2 bases at V and 11 bases at J, with 13 bases in the middle. The CDR3 is CASSFALGGAFF. The CDR3 region has the DNA TGTGCCAGCAGCTTTGCCCTGGGAGGCGCTTTCTTT.

The chain is built from TRBV2 and TRBJ2-5, with 14 bases aligning to TRBD2. The V gene end was trimmed by 5 bases and the J gene end by 7 bases; junction bases not matched to a gene: 6. The CDR3 covers 15 residues. Germline lookup yields CDR1 SNHLY and CDR2 FYNNEI. CDR3 DNA sequence: TGTGCCAGCAGTCCGACTAGCGGGGGGGTAGGGACCCAGTACTTC. This sequence encodes CASSPTSGGVGTQYF.

The chain combines TRBV19 with TRBJ2-3, with 7 bases that match TRBD1. V shed 7 bases, J shed 3 bases, and the junction held 4 bases outside the gene matches. Germline V lookup: CDR1 LNHDA, CDR2 SQIVND (reference sequence). The CDR3 runs to 13 residues. The CDR3 DNA reads TGTGCCAGTACAGAGGGGGCTACAGATACGCAGTATTTT. Protein product: CASTEGATDTQYF.

This clone was observed once. The V and J genes are TRBV7-3 and TRBJ2-7; 9 bases agree with TRBD2. The junction had 5 bases not matched to a gene; V was cut back by 5 bases and J by 0 bases. This CDR3 region has 15 residues. Germline loops: CDR1 SGHTA, CDR2 FQGTGA. The CDR3 region has the DNA TGTGCCAGCAGCCCCGGGACTAGCCCCTCCTACGAGCAGTACTTC. Encoded protein: CASSPGTSPSYEQYF.

The chain joins TRBV4-2 to TRBJ2-3; maybe TRBD1 (6 bases). The CDR3 runs to 14 residues. Germline V lookup: CDR1 LGHNA, CDR2 YNFKEQ. Between the trimmed V and J ends, which lost 4 bases and 5 bases, there was a span of 13 bases. CDR3 protein: CASSPGVDGDTQYF. The CDR3, as DNA: TGTGCCAGCAGCCCAGGGGTGGACGGAGATACGCAGTATTTT.

The chain recombines TRBV7-2 with TRBJ2-3; 14 bases agree with TRBD2. The CDR3 loop spans 19 amino acids. Germline values: CDR1 SGHTA, CDR2 FQGNSA. The V segment lost 3 bases and the J segment 5 bases; nucleotides outside the gene matches: 13. The CDR3 sequence is CASSFPPRLAGGPIDTQYF. In nucleotides, the CDR3 is TGTGCCAGCAGCTTCCCCCCCCGACTAGCGGGGGGGCCGATAGATACGCAGTATTTT.

J is TRBJ2-2 and V is TRBV30, with D possibly TRBD2 on 5 matching bases. Germline assignment: CDR1 GTSNPN and CDR2 SVGIG (reference sequence). The CDR3 consists of 13 residues. Deletions cut 4 bases from V and 5 bases from J, with 11 bases between. CDR3 DNA sequence: TGTGCCTGGAAAGGAGGAGGTACCGGGGAGCTGTTTTTT. Translated: CAWKGGGTGELFF.

The chain combines TRBV5-6 with TRBJ1-4, with 8 positions matching TRBD1. The CDR3 length is 17 residues. Germline V gives CDR1 SGHDT, CDR2 YYEEEE. Trimming removed 1 base from V and 6 bases from J; junction bases left unmatched: 11. As DNA, the CDR3 is TGTGCCAGCAGCTTGCTCCAGGGGGCATTAAGTTATGAAAAACTGTTTTTT. Translation: CASSLLQGALSYEKLFF.

J is TRBJ1-1 and V is TRBV12-3 or TRBV12-4; D ambiguous. The CDR3 is 13 amino acids. The V end was cut by 7 bases, the J end by 2 bases, with 11 bases between. CDR3 protein: CASNLGSNTEAFF. Written as DNA, the CDR3 is TGTGCCAGCAACCTCGGTTCCAACACTGAAGCTTTCTTT.

The CDR3 protein is CASSLGGGGPQPQHF. The CDR3 nucleotides read TGTGCCAGCAGCTTAGGAGGAGGGGGCCCTCAGCCCCAGCATTTT. V gene TRBV7-9 combines with J gene TRBJ1-5; 7 bases map to TRBD1. Germline assignment: CDR1 SEHNR and CDR2 FQNEAQ (reference sequence). This CDR3 region has 15 residues. V was pared by 1 base and J by 6 bases, with 6 bases of the junction left unmatched.

The chain employs TRBV2 and TRBJ2-6, with 10 bases fitting TRBD1. V was pared by 7 bases and J by 4 bases, with 10 bases of the junction left unmatched. Per germline, CDR1 SNHLY and CDR2 FYNNEI. The CDR3 is 17 amino acids. CDR3 amino acids: CASTWDRGSGGANVLTF. The CDR3 DNA sequence: TGTGCCAGCACCTGGGACAGGGGATCGGGGGGGGCCAACGTCCTGACTTTC.

This chain links TRBV6-5 with TRBJ2-5, with 10 positions matching TRBD1. Germline V CDR1 and CDR2: MNHEY, SVGAGI. Unmatched junction bases numbered 7, after V lost 7 bases and J lost 5 bases. The CDR3 runs to 14 residues. This CDR3 reads CASNLDRGLETQYF. The CDR3 coding sequence is TGTGCCAGCAACTTAGACAGGGGGCTGGAGACCCAGTACTTC.

The genes are TRBV6-5 and TRBJ1-6, with TRBD1 matching over 7 bases. Germline loops: CDR1 MNHEY, CDR2 SVGAGI. The CDR3 loop spans 15 amino acids. The trim removed 7 bases at V and 4 bases at J, leaving 7 bases unmatched. The CDR3 here is CASNSPGQYNSPLHF. The CDR3 DNA follows: TGTGCCAGCAATAGCCCGGGACAGTATAATTCACCCCTCCACTTT.

V gene TRBV6-5 combines with J gene TRBJ2-5; TRBD2 is a possible D gene (5 bases). V was cut by 7 bases and J by 5 bases, with 17 bases left in between. CDR3 length equals 14 residues. The V gene's germline CDR1 is MNHEY and CDR2 SVGAGI. CDR3 sequence reads: CASTSRDLGETQYF. CDR3 nucleotide sequence: TGTGCCAGCACCTCGAGGGATTTAGGGGAGACCCAGTACTTC.

The V call is TRBV5-1, the J call TRBJ2-7; 10 positions match TRBD1. From germline, CDR1 is SGHRS and CDR2 YFSETQ. CDR3 size: 14 residues. The junction had 5 bases not matched to a gene; V was cut back by 6 bases and J by 2 bases. CDR3 sequence reads: CASTGQGKTYEQYF. CDR3 DNA: TGCGCCAGCACGGGACAGGGGAAGACCTACGAGCAGTACTTC.

The J gene is TRBJ2-7, the V gene TRBV10-3; no reliable D call. There are 12 residues in the CDR3. Trimming shortened V by 6 bases and J by 1 base, and 7 bases separated the two germline ends. CDR1 is ENHRY, CDR2 SYGVKD, per germline. In DNA form, the CDR3 reads TGTGCCATCAGCCCTACGTCCTACGAGCAGTACTTC. This sequence encodes CAISPTSYEQYF.

The chain recombines TRBV27 with TRBJ2-7, with D perhaps matching TRBD1 (5 bases). V was cut by 5 bases and J by 5 bases, with 13 bases left in between. Germline loops: CDR1 MNHEY, CDR2 SMNVEV (reference sequence). The CDR3 is 13 amino acids. As DNA, the CDR3 is TGTGCCAGCAGTCGCAGGGCGGTTCACGAGCAGTACTTC. It is translated as CASSRRAVHEQYF.

The rearrangement joins TRBV11-2 to TRBJ2-7; D unclear. This CDR3 has 11 residues. Germline V CDR1 and CDR2: SGHAT, FQNNGV. Trimming stripped 5 bases from V and 4 bases from J, with 6 bases between. The DNA of the CDR3 is TGTGCCAGCAGCGTTAATTACGAGCAGTACGTC. Translated, it gives CASSVNYEQYV.

The chain uses TRBV24-1 and TRBJ1-2, with a tentative D call TRBD1 (6 bases). The germline CDR1 and CDR2 sequences are KGHDR and SFDVKD. Trimming shortened V by 7 bases and J by 0 bases, and 17 bases separated the two germline ends. The CDR3 consists of 16 residues. The CDR3 DNA is TGTGCCACCAGGGGCTCGGACAGCAAGTCTAACTATGGCTACACCTTC. Amino acids: CATRGSDSKSNYGYTF.

The rearrangement links TRBV14 to TRBJ2-1; TRBD1 matches at 8 bases. The length of the CDR3 is 14 residues. J gave up 3 bases and V 7 bases, and 5 bases lay outside the gene matches. Germline V gene lookup returns CDR1 SGHDN and CDR2 FVKESK. CDR3 region: CASNHRGFYNEQFF. In DNA form, the CDR3 reads TGTGCCAGCAACCACAGGGGGTTCTACAATGAGCAGTTCTTC.

The chain joins TRBV4-3 to TRBJ2-3, with D possibly matching TRBD2 (5 bases). Germline V lookup: CDR1 LGHNA, CDR2 YSLEER. CDR3 length: 14 amino acids. Deletions cut 4 bases from V and 1 base from J, with 9 bases between. Here the CDR3 DNA reads TGCGCCAGCAGCCCTAGCCGCCGCACAGATACGCAGTATTTT. It is translated as CASSPSRRTDTQYF.